This T cell receptor (beta chain) originates from a study of T-cell memory formation after mild COVID-19. Study-level information: Each donor largely had its own TCR clusters.

Study-level points and caveats: Clones from the second wave (peaking day 37) had unconfirmed SARS-CoV-2 specificity.

This clonotype was picked up many times. What it binds is not known. The J segment lost 4 bases and the V segment lost 5 bases, leaving 3 bases of the junction unmatched. The germline V gene encodes CDR1 SGHVS and CDR2 FNYEAQ. CDR3 length equals 13 residues. TCRdb reanalysed the 5' RACE reads using MiXCR and keeps one entry per CDR3 protein. The sample has 110,000 or so distinct CDR3 sequences; 22% are singletons. This chain joins TRBV7-6 and TRBJ1-1; 8 bases fit TRBD1. This TCR was recovered from a man aged 18-30 years who had mild COVID-19 (a few samples of this study predate the infection). Cell type and time point are not known. The sequencing input was PBMCs or a T cell subset sorted from them (not recorded which). DNA for the CDR3: TGTGCCAGCAGCCCAGGGGGCCTCACTGAAGCTTTCTTT. Its translation: CASSPGGLTEAFF.